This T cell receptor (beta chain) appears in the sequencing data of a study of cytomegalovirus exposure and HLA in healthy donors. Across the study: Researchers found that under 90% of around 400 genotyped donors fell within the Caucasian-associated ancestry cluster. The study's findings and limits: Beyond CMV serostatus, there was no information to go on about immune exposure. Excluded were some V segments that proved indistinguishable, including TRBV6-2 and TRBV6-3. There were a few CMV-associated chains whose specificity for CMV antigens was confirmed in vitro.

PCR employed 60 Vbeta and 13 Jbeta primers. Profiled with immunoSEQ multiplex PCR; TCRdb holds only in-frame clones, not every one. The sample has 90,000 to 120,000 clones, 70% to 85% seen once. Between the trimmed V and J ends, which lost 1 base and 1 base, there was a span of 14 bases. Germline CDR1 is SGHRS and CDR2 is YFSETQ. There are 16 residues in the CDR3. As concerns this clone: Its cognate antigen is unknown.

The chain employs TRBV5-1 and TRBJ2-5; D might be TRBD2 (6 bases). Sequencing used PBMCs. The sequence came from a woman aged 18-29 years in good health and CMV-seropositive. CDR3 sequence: CASSLRDSNLQETQYF. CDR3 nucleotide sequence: TGCGCCAGCAGCTTGCGGGACTCCAACCTCCAAGAGACCCAGTACTTC.